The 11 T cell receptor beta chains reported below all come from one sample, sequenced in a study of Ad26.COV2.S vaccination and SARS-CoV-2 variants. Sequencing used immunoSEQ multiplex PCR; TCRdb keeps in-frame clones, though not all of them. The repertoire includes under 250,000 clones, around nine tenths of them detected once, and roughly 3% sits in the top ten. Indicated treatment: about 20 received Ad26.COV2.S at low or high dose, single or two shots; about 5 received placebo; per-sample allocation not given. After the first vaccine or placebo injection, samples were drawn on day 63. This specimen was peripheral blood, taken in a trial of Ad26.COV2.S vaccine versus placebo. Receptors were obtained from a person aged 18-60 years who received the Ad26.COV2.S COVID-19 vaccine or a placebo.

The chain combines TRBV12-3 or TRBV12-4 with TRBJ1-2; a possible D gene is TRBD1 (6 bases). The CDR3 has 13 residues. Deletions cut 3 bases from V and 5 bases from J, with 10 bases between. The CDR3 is CASSLGGSYGYTF. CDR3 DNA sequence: TGTGCCAGCAGTTTGGGGGGCTCTTATGGCTACACCTTC.

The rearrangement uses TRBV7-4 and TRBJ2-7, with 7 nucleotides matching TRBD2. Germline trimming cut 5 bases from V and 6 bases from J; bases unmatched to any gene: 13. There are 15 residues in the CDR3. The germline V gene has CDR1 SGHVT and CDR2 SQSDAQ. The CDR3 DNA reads TGTGCCAGCAGCCACGCCCATACAACTAGCGTCGAGCAGTACGTC. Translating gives CASSHAHTTSVEQYV.

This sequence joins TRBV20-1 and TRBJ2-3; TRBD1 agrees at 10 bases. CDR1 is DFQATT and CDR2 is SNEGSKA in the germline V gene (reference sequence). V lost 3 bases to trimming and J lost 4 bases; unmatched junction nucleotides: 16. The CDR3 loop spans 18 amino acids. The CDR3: CSASSGTGVIGPSDTQYF. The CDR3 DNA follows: TGCAGTGCTAGTTCCGGGACAGGGGTTATTGGTCCCTCAGATACGCAGTATTTT.

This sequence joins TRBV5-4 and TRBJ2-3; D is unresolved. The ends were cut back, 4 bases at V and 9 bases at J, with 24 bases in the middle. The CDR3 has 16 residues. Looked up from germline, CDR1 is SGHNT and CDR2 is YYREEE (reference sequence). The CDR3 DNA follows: TGTGCCAGCAGCACTTCTTCGGACCTAAGACGAGTGACGCAGTATTTT. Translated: CASSTSSDLRRVTQYF.

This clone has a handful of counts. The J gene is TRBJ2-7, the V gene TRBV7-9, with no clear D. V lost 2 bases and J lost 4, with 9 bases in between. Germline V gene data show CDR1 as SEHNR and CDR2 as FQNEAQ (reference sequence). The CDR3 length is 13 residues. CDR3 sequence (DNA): TGTGCCAGCAGCTTAAATCCGGATTACGAGCAGTACTTC. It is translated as CASSLNPDYEQYF.

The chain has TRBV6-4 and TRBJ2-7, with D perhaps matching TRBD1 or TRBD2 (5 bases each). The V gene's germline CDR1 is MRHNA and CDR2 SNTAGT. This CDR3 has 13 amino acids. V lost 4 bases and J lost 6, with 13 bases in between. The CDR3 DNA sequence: TGTGCCAGCAGTGCCCTACCAGGGAGCGAGCAGTACTTC. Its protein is CASSALPGSEQYF.

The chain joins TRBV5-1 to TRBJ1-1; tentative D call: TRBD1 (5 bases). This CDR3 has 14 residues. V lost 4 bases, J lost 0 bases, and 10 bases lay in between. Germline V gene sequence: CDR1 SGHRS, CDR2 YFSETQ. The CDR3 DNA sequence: TGCGCCAGCAGCGAACAGACAGTGAACACTGAAGCTTTCTTT. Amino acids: CASSEQTVNTEAFF.

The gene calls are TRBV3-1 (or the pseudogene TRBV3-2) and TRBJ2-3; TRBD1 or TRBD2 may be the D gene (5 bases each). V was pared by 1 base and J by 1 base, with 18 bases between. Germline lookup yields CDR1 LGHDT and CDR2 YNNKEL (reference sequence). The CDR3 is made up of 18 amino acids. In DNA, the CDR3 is TGTGCCAGCAGCCAAGGTGTTATGGGGGTACGAGGCACAGATACGCAGTATTTT. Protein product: CASSQGVMGVRGTDTQYF.

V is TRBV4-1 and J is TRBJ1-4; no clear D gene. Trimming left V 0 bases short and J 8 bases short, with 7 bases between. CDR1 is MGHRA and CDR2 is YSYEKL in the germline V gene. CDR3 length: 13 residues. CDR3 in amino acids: CASSQDWMEKLFF. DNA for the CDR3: TGCGCCAGCAGCCAAGATTGGATGGAAAAACTGTTTTTT.

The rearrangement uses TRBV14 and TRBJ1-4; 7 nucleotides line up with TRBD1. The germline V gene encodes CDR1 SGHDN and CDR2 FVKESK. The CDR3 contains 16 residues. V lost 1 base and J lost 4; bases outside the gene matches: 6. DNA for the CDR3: TGTGCCAGCAGCCAAGGAGGGGGCGAATTTAATGAAAAACTGTTTTTT. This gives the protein CASSQGGGEFNEKLFF. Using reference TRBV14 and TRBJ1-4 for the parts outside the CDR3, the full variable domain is EAGVTQFPSHSVIEKGQTVTLRCDPISGHDNLYWYRRVMGKEIKFLLHFVKESKQDESGMPNNRFLAERTGGTYSTLKVQPAELEDSGVYFCASSQGGGEFNEKLFFGSGTQLSVL.

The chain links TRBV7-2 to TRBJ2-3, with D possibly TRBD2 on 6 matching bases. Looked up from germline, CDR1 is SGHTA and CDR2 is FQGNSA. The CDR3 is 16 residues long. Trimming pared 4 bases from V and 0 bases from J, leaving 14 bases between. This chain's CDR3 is CASSSTSRTSTDTQYF. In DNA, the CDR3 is TGTGCCAGCAGCTCAACTAGCCGGACTAGCACAGATACGCAGTATTTT.